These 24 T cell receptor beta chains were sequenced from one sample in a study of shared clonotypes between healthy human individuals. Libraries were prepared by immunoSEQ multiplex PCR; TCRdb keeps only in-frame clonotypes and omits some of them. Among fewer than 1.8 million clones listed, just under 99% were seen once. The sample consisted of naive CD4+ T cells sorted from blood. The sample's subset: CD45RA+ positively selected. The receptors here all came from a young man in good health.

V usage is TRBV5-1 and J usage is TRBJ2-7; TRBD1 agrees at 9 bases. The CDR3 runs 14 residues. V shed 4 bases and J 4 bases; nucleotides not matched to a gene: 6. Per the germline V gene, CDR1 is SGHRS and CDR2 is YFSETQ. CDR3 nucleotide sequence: TGCGCCAGCAGCCGGACAGGGGCCCCTTACGAGCAGTACTTC. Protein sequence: CASSRTGAPYEQYF.

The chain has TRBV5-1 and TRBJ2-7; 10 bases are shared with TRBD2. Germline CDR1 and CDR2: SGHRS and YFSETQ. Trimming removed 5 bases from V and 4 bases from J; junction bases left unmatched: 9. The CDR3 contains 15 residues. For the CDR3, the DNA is TGCGCCAGCAGTCCACCTTCTAGCGGGAGTTACGAGCAGTACTTC. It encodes CASSPPSSGSYEQYF.

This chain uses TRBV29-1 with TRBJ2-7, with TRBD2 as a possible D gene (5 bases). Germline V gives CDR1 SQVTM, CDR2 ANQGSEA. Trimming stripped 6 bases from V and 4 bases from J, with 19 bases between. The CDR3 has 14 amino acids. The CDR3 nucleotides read TGCAGCGTGGGCAGCGGCTTCCAGACATACGAGCAGTACTTC. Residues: CSVGSGFQTYEQYF.

The CDR3 DNA follows: TGTGCCAGCAGCTTGGAACGCGCGGTAGATACGCAGTATTTT. This sequence encodes CASSLERAVDTQYF. This chain uses TRBV5-5 with TRBJ2-3; D unclear. Germline CDR1 reads SGHKS; CDR2 reads YYEKEE (reference sequence). Trimming left V 0 bases short and J 5 bases short, with 10 bases between. The CDR3 runs to 14 residues.

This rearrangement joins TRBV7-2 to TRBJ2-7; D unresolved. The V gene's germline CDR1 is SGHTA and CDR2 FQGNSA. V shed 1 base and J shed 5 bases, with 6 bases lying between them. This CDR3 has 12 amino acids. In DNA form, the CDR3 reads TGTGCCAGCAGCTTAGTAAGGCACGAGCAGTACTTC. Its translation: CASSLVRHEQYF. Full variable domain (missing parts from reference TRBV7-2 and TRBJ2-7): GAGVSQSPSNKVTEKGKDVELRCDPISGHTALYWYRQSLGQGLEFLIYFQGNSAPDKSGLPSDRFSAERTGGSVSTLTIQRTQQEDSAVYLCASSLVRHEQYFGPGTRLTVT.

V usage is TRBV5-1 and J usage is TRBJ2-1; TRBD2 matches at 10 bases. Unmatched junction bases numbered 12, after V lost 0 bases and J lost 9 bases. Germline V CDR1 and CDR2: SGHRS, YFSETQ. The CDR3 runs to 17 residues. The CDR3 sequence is CASSLGASGRAGGEQFF. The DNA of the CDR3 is TGCGCCAGCAGCTTGGGAGCCAGCGGGAGGGCCGGGGGTGAGCAGTTCTTC.

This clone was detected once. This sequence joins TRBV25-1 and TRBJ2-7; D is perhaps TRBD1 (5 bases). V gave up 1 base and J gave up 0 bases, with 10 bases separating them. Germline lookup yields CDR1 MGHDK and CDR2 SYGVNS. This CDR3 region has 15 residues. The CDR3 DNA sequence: TGTGCCAGCAGTGAATCGCCCCAGGGCTCCTACGAGCAGTACTTC. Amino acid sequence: CASSESPQGSYEQYF.

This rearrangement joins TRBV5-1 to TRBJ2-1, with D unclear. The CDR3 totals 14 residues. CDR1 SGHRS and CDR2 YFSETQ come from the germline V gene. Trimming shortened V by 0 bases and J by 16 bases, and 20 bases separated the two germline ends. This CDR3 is CASSLVLDGRPVFF. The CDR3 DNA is TGCGCCAGCAGCTTGGTTCTGGACGGACGCCCGGTTTTCTTC.

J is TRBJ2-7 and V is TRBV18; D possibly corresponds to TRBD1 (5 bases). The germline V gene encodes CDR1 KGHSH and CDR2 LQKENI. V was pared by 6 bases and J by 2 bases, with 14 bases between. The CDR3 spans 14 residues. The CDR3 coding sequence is TGTGCCAGCTCTAGGGCCCGACAGACCTACGAGCAGTACTTC. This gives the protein CASSRARQTYEQYF.

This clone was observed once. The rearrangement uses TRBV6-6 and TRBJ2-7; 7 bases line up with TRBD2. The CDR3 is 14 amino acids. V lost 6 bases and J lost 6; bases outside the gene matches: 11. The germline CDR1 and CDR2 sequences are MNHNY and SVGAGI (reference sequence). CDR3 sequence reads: CASRRVGGLSEQYF. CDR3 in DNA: TGTGCCAGCAGGAGAGTGGGAGGGTTGTCCGAGCAGTACTTC.

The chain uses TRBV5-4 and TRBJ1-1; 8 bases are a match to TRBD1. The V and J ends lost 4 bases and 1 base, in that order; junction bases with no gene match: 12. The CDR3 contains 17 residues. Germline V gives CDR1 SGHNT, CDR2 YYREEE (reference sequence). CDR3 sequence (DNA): TGTGCCAGCAGCCGACTTCTCCGTGGGACAGGGAACACTGAAGCTTTCTTT. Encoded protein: CASSRLLRGTGNTEAFF.

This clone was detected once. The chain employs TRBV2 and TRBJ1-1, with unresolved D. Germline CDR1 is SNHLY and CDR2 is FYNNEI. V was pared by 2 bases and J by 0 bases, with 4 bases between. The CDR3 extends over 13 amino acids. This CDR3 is CASSERVNTEAFF. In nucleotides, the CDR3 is TGTGCCAGCAGTGAACGGGTGAACACTGAAGCTTTCTTT.

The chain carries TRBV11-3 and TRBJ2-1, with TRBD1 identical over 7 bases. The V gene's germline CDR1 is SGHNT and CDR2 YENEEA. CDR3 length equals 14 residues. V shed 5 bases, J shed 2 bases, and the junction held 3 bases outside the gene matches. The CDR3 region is CASSRDRTYNEQFF. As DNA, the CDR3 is TGTGCCAGCAGCCGGGACAGAACCTACAATGAGCAGTTCTTC.

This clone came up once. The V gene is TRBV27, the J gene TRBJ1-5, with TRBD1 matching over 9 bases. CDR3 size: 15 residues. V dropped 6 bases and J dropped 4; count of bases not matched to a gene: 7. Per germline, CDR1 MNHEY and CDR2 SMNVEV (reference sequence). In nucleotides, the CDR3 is TGTGCCAGCAGGGAAACGGGACAGGGTAATCAGCCCCAGCATTTT. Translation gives CASRETGQGNQPQHF.

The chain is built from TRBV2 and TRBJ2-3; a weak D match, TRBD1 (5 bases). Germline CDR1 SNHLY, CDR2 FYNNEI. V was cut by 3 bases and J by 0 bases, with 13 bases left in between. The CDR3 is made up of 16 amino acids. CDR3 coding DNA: TGTGCCAGCAGTGACACGGACACCCCTAGCACAGATACGCAGTATTTT. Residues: CASSDTDTPSTDTQYF.

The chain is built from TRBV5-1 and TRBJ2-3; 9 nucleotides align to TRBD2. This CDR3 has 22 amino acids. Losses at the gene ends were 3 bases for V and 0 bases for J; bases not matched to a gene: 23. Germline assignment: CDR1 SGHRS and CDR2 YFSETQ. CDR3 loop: CASSWPVRRASGMPTSTDTQYF. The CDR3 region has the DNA TGCGCCAGCAGCTGGCCGGTCCGAAGGGCTAGCGGGATGCCTACTAGCACAGATACGCAGTATTTT.

CDR3 protein: CASSDNRGPNTEAFF. The CDR3 DNA is TGTGCCAGTAGTGACAACAGGGGGCCGAACACTGAAGCTTTCTTT. This chain links TRBV19 with TRBJ1-1; 9 nucleotides match TRBD1. V trimming: 5 bases; J trimming: 1 base; junction bases outside the gene matches: 5. This CDR3 is built from 15 residues. CDR1 is LNHDA and CDR2 is SQIVND in the germline V gene (reference sequence). The variable domain in full, completed from reference TRBV19 and TRBJ1-1, reads DGGITQSPKYLFRKEGQNVTLSCEQNLNHDAMYWYRQDPGQGLRLIYYSQIVNDFQKGDIAEGYSVSREKKESFPLTVTSAQKNPTAFYLCASSDNRGPNTEAFFGQGTRLTVV.

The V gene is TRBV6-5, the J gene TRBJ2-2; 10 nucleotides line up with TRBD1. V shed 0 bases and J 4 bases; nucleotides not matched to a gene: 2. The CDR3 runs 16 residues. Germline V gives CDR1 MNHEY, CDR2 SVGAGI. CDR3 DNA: TGTGCCAGCAGTTACTCGGGGACAGGGGTCACCGGGGAGCTGTTTTTT. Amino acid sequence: CASSYSGTGVTGELFF.

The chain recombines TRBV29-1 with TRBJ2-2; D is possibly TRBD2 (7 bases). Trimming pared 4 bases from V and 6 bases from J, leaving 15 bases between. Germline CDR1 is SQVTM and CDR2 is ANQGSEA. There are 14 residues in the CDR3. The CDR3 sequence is CSVGRGTKSGELFF. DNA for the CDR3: TGCAGCGTTGGGAGGGGGACTAAATCCGGGGAGCTGTTTTTT.

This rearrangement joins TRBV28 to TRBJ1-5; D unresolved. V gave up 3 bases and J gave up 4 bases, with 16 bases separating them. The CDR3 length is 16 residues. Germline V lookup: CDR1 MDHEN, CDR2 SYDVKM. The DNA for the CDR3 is TGTGCCAGCAGTTTGCCTGGCCCGTTGCCTAATCAGCCCCAGCATTTT. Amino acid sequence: CASSLPGPLPNQPQHF.

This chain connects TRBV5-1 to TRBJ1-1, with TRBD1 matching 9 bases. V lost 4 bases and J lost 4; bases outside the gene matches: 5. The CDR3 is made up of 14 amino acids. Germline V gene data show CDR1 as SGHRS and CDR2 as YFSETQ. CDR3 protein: CASSLTGGVTEAFF. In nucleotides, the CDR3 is TGCGCCAGCAGCCTAACAGGGGGCGTCACTGAAGCTTTCTTT.

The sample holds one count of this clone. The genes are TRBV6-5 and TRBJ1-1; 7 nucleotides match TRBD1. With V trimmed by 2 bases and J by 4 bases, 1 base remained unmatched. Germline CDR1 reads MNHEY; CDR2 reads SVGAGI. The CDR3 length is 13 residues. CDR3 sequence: CASSYRGRTEAFF. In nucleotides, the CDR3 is TGTGCCAGCAGTTACAGGGGGCGCACTGAAGCTTTCTTT.

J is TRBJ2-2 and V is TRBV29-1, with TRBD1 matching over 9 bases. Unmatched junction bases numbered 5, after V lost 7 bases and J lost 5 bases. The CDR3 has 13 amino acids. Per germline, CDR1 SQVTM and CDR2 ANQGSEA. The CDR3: CSAGTGPTGELFF. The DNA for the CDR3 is TGCAGCGCCGGGACAGGGCCGACCGGGGAGCTGTTTTTT.

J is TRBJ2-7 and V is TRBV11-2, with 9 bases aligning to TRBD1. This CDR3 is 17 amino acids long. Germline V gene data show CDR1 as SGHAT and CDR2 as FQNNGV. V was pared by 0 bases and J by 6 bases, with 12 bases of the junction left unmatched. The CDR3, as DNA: TGTGCCAGCAGCTTAGATAGGGACAGGGCAAATTCACTCGAGCAGTACTTC. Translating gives CASSLDRDRANSLEQYF. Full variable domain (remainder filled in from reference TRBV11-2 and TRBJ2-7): EAGVAQSPRYKIIEKRQSVAFWCNPISGHATLYWYQQILGQGPKLLIQFQNNGVVDDSQLPKDRFSAERLKGVDSTLKIQPAKLEDSAVYLCASSLDRDRANSLEQYFGPGTRLTVT.